The 3 T cell receptor beta chains below come from one sample, sequenced in a study of shared clonotypes between healthy human individuals. Sequenced by immunoSEQ multiplex PCR; TCRdb stores in-frame clones only, minus some. The sample shows 2 million to 2.5 million clones, approximately 90% of them seen only once. The sequencing input was naive CD4+ T cells from PBMCs. Noted subset: CD45RA+ positively selected. All receptors come from a man between 18 and 35 years old in good health. Some clones in this sample may be carry-over from other donors' samples.

CDR3 DNA sequence: TGTGCCAGCAGTTTCCCGATCCGGAACAATGAGCAGTTCTTC. Protein: CASSFPIRNNEQFF. The gene calls are TRBV28 and TRBJ2-1; D is undetermined. The CDR3 spans 14 residues. Deletions cut 3 bases from V and 5 bases from J, with 11 bases between. The germline V gene encodes CDR1 MDHEN and CDR2 SYDVKM.

V gene TRBV6-1 combines with J gene TRBJ1-5; D unresolved. V was clipped by 11 bases and J by 1 base, with 15 bases between them. This CDR3 contains 14 residues. Germline CDR1 reads MNHNS; CDR2 reads SASEGT. The CDR3 DNA sequence: TGTGCCGCCCAGACTACCTGGAGCAATCAGCCCCAGCATTTT. It specifies CAAQTTWSNQPQHF.

The CDR3 bases are TGTGCCAGTAGTAGGGTGGAACCCCTCTATGGCTACACCTTC. It codes for CASSRVEPLYGYTF. The J gene is TRBJ1-2, the V gene TRBV19; D gene uncertain. With 4 bases removed from V and 4 bases from J, the gap between germline ends came to 13 bases. The CDR3 sequence is 14 residues long. Germline V CDR1 and CDR2: LNHDA, SQIVND (reference sequence).